This T cell receptor (beta chain) was sequenced in a study of long-term antiretroviral therapy in people with HIV. Study-level points and caveats: Upon ART, diversity increased but remained lower than transplant donor controls.

The ends were cut back, 0 bases at V and 5 bases at J, with 18 bases in the middle. CDR1 is SGHNT and CDR2 is YYREEE in the germline V gene (reference sequence). This CDR3 contains 16 residues. Researchers report immunoSEQ v3.0 was run at survey level. Profiling relied on immunoSEQ multiplex PCR, and the TCRdb table lists in-frame clones only, not all of them. The table shows approximately 21,000 clones, with roughly 70% occurring only once. Notes on this clone: Its target is not known.

Sequenced here: unsorted PBMCs, sampled 0.5 years before starting antiretroviral therapy. This clonotype originated in a man aged 18 to 30 with HIV. This rearrangement joins TRBV5-4 to TRBJ2-7, with a possible D match to TRBD2 (6 bases). CDR3: CASSLDQGSAGDEQYF. The CDR3 DNA reads as TGTGCCAGCAGCTTGGATCAGGGTTCAGCGGGCGACGAGCAGTACTTC.